This TCR beta chain was recorded in a study of cytomegalovirus exposure and HLA in healthy donors. Study details: Of the donors genotyped, approximately 410 in all, around 76% fell in the Caucasian-associated ancestry cluster.

A word on this clone: The antigen is unknown.

Germline V gives CDR1 MDHEN, CDR2 SYDVKM. V was clipped by 6 bases and J by 4 bases; unmatched bases: 7. The CDR3 length is 15 residues. Findings of the study overall: A later examination showed that TCR association rates differed by HLA locus, with DRB1 most and HLA-C fewest.

Both 60 Vbeta primers and 13 Jbeta primers went into the PCR. The protocol was immunoSEQ multiplex PCR, while the TCRdb copy is restricted to in-frame clones and leaves out a portion. The profile covers more than 100,000 clones, with roughly four fifths appearing a single time and 0.94% taken by the ten largest. The clonotype originates from a woman in her sixties or seventies in good health and CMV-seronegative. The sample consisted of PBMCs. This rearrangement joins TRBV28 to TRBJ2-2, with TRBD2 matching over 8 bases. The CDR3 region has the DNA TGTGCCAGCAGCCCACTAGCGGCCCCCACCGGGGAGCTGTTTTTT. It is translated as CASSPLAAPTGELFF.